This T cell receptor (beta chain) derives from a study of shared clonotypes between healthy human individuals. Study-level results: In general, naive subsets displayed greater estimated richness than memory subsets did.

Naive CD8 cells comprised CD45RO-negative, CCR7-positively selected cells, excluding terminally differentiated effector memory CD45RA+ cells. About this clone: The antigen remains unidentified.

This CDR3 is built from 15 residues. The germline V gene encodes CDR1 MDHEN and CDR2 SYDVKM. V dropped 6 bases and J dropped 1 base, with 15 bases sitting between them. TCRdb keeps only in-frame clones here, not all; method: immunoSEQ multiplex PCR. The table records around 1.9 million clones, over 85% of them present only once. The V and J genes are TRBV28 and TRBJ1-1; possible D gene TRBD1, 5 bases. The specimen was naive CD8+ T cells from PBMCs. This TCR derives from a man between 18 and 35 years old in good health. Some clones in this sample may be carry-over from other donors' samples. The chain's CDR3 is CASSLRAGGNTEAFF. In DNA, the CDR3 is TGTGCCAGCAGCTTAAGGGCGGGGGGGAACACTGAAGCTTTCTTT.